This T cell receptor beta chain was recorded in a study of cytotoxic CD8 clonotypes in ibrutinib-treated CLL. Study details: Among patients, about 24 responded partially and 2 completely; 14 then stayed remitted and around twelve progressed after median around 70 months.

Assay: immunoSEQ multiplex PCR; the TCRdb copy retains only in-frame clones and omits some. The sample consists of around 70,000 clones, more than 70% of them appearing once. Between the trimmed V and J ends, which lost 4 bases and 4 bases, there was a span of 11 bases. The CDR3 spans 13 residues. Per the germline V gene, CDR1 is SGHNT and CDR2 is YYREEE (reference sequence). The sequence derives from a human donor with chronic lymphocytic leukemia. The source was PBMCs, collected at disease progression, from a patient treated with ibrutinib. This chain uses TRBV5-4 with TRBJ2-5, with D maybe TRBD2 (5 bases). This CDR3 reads CASSQDLPETQYF. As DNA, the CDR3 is TGTGCCAGCAGCCAGGACTTGCCAGAGACCCAGTACTTC.